The sequence of this T cell receptor (beta chain) was determined in a study of human T cells and chemical hapten exposure (dated by TCRdb to about 2021). For the study in its entirety: For sensitization, 2% DPC in acetone was applied to a 2 cm by 2 cm area of upper inner arm skin. The patient cohort, mostly female, included alopecia areata with under or over 50% scalp involvement, alopecia totalis and alopecia universalis. Throughout the approximately 25-week study period, patients were also given weekly therapeutic DPC doses on the scalp. Patch testing on the upper back used Finn chambers containing 0.01% DPC, with scoring done after 6 days according to International Contact Dermatitis Research Group standards. Blood for TCR sequencing was provided by twenty-nine alopecia patients at one to four time points (pre-sensitization, 2, 6 and 24 weeks). Blood samples were taken from patients before sensitization (week 0) and at 2, 6 and about 24 weeks after DPC sensitization. Libraries were pooled for sequencing, and variation in per-sample TCR yields was attributed mainly to small differences in library volumes within the pool. Peripheral blood TCR repertoire changes were tracked in vivo in alopecia patients during primary and secondary sensitization to the hapten diphenylcyclopropenone (DPC).

General findings and caveats noted by the study authors: DPC sensitization did not change the number of TCRs with a frequency above 1 in 1000, and there was no evidence of changes in global repertoire structure. Expanded TCRs formed significantly more large CDR3 similarity clusters than pre-sensitization or healthy control sets, consistent with antigen-driven responses. After repeated subsampling, the strength of the expansion versus patch-test correlation and the threshold at which it became significant changed. The number of PT1 expanded TCRs positively correlated with patch test score, significant at thresholds 8, 16 and 32 but not 4. Because all patients had alopecia, a presumed autoimmune disease, the immune response of the patients might differ from that of healthy individuals.

This clonotype was recorded many times. Its specific antigen is unknown. It has no much larger one-base neighbor in the sample; base qualities were not kept. The library was generated by RACE. TCRdb shows the sequencer as NextSeq 500. Library preparation attached unique molecular identifiers to individual cDNA molecules for quantitative, reproducible TCR counting. From each blood RNA sample, both TCR alpha and TCR beta chains were sequenced. As for the original processing: The median number of TCRs per sample was 85,000 to 100,000, ranging from about 23,224 to 690,600. The Decombinator software suite was used to annotate the V, J and CDR3 of the TCR reads. For PS versus PT1 abundance plots, all samples were subsampled to the same number of TCRs (28,000). TCRs were defined as expanded if absent before sensitization and observed at least eight times at the 2-week time point. TCRdb reran the public reads through fastp at Q25 and MiXCR, keeping productive beta chains. Rows with a matching CDR3 protein are joined into one entry that keeps the most common DNA and genes. TCRdb's processing, not the authors' own work, is the source of the V and J calls. The sample table contains 55,000 to 75,000 distinct CDR3 sequences; only one count was recorded for around 12% of them. 2.4% of the sample lies in the top ten.

The sample's time point label, decoded: patch test 3, about 24 weeks after DPC sensitization. Sample treatment or condition, as interpreted from the label and publication: therapeutic diphenylcyclopropenone sensitization with weekly scalp DPC. At every patch-test visit, the blood draw took place before the patch test was put on. Patients were considered eligible if aged 18 to 70, diagnosed with alopecia and deemed suitable for DPC therapy, and patients were excluded if pregnant. Unfractionated whole blood was collected in Tempus Blood RNA tubes, and total RNA was extracted from that blood. The V end loses 6 bases and the J end loses 4 bases, and a stretch of 19 bases separates them. CDR1 and CDR2 are read off the germline V gene as SQVTM and ANQGSEA. Reading from cysteine to phenylalanine, the CDR3 counts 14 amino acids. The only DNA kept is the CDR3, 42 bases in frame from the first base.

The sequence was collected from a young man with alopecia areata. Some clones in this sample may be carry-over from other donors' samples. The sample consisted of whole blood, taken in connection with sensitization to the hapten diphenylcyclopropenone (DPC). The chain is made from TRBV29-1 and TRBJ2-7; TRBD1 is perhaps the D gene, given 6 matching bases. The CDR3 reads as follows: CSVGARAASYEQYF. The bases are TGCAGCGTGGGGGCCAGGGCAGCTTCATACGAGCAGTACTTC.